These 6 T cell receptor beta chains share one sample of origin, sequenced in a study of response to subunit inactivated influenza vaccine. TCRdb independently ran MiXCR on the RT-PCR reads; one entry per CDR3 protein. The sample consists of about 540,000 distinct CDR3 sequences, roughly 25% of them appearing once. The sample was also linked to a second study, of T cells expressing NK-cell markers. That work states: Making the TCR beta cDNA relied on 5'RACE template switching with UMIs.

Sequenced material: CD4+ T cells sorted from PBMCs, taken 11 to 12 days after vaccination. These receptors came from a man between 50 and 59 years old who received an inactivated influenza vaccine.

V and J are TRBV6-5 and TRBJ2-1; perhaps TRBD1 as D (5 bases). CDR1 is MNHEY and CDR2 is SVGAGI in the germline V gene. V lost 2 bases and J lost 9, with 17 bases in between. The CDR3 extends over 15 amino acids. This CDR3 reads CASSYDGQGVGEQFF. For the CDR3, the DNA is TGTGCCAGCAGTTACGACGGACAAGGGGTTGGTGAGCAGTTCTTC.

This clonotype was found a few times. This chain links TRBV15 with TRBJ2-3; D gene ambiguous. Germline V gene sequence: CDR1 LNHNV, CDR2 YYDKDF (reference sequence). The V and J ends lost 4 bases and 5 bases respectively, with 10 bases between them. CDR3 length equals 13 residues. The CDR3, as DNA: TGTGCCACCAGCACCTACAGTGAAGATACGCAGTATTTT. Its translation: CATSTYSEDTQYF.

This clonotype was seen many times. V gene TRBV7-2 combines with J gene TRBJ2-7, with no clear D. CDR1 and CDR2 (germline): SGHTA, FQGNSA. CDR3 length: 15 amino acids. The V gene lost 1 base and the J gene lost 2 bases, with 12 bases spanning the gap. In DNA form, the CDR3 reads TGTGCCAGCAGCTTAGGATTCAGGTCTCCCTACGAGCAGTACTTC. It yields the protein CASSLGFRSPYEQYF.

This clonotype appeared many times. J is TRBJ1-5 and V is TRBV12-3 or TRBV12-4; TRBD1 is a possible D gene (5 bases). The CDR3 totals 15 residues. V lost 6 bases and J lost 2, with 14 bases in between. CDR3 protein: CASSLEGGGNQPQHF. DNA of the CDR3: TGTGCCAGCAGCCTGGAGGGAGGGGGCAATCAGCCCCAGCATTTT.

The gene calls are TRBV7-3 and TRBJ2-1; D may be TRBD1 (6 bases). Trimming removed 3 bases from V and 10 bases from J, with 13 bases in between. Germline V gene sequence: CDR1 SGHTA, CDR2 FQGTGA. The CDR3 has 13 residues. In DNA, the CDR3 is TGTGCCAGCAGCTTGGGAACCGGGACAGAGCAGTTCTTC. This sequence encodes CASSLGTGTEQFF.

Only a few counts were recorded for this clonotype. This rearrangement joins TRBV28 to TRBJ1-2; D remains unclear. Germline-derived CDR1 and CDR2 are MDHEN and SYDVKM. The CDR3 runs to 14 residues. Trimming shortened V by 5 bases and J by 4 bases, and 14 bases separated the two germline ends. CDR3 residues: CASSTEDQIYGYTF. The CDR3, as DNA: TGTGCCAGCAGTACCGAAGACCAAATCTATGGCTACACCTTC.